The present T cell receptor beta chain was sequenced within a study of control samples from healthy donors and cancer patients. Notes on this clone: This same CDR3 is encoded by further DNA sequences in the sample.

Here immunoSEQ multiplex PCR was the method, and the copy in TCRdb shows in-frame clones only, minus some. The sample has approximately 63,000 clones; 85% are singletons. The source material was blood. This TCR was sampled from a man in his forties in good health.

The CDR3 region is CASSLRRDQPQHF. CDR3 nucleotides: TGTGCCAGCAGCTTAAGAAGGGATCAGCCCCAGCATTTT. This rearrangement joins TRBV7-9 to TRBJ1-5; D is undetermined. V lost 2 bases, J lost 5 bases, and 7 bases lay in between. Germline V lookup: CDR1 SEHNR, CDR2 FQNEAQ (reference sequence). The CDR3 contains 13 residues.